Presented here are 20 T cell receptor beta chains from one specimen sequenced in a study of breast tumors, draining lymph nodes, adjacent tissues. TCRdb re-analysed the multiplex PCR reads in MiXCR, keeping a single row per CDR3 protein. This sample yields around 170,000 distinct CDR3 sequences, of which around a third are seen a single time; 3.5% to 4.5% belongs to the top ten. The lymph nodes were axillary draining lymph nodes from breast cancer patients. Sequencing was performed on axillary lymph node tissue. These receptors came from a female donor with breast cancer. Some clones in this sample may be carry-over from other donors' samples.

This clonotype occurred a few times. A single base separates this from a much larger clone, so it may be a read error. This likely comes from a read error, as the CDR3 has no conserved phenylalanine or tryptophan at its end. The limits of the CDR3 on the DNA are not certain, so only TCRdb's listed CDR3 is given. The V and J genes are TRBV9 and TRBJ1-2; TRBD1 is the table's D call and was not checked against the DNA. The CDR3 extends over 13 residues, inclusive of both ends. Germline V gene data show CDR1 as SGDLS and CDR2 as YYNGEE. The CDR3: CASSAGLGQGDTS.

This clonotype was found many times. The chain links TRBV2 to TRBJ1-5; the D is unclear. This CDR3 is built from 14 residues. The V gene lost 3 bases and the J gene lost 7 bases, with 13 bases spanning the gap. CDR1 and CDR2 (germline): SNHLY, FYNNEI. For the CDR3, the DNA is TGTGCCAGCAGTGATTCTTCGTTGCGACAGCCCCAGCATTTT. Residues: CASSDSSLRQPQHF.

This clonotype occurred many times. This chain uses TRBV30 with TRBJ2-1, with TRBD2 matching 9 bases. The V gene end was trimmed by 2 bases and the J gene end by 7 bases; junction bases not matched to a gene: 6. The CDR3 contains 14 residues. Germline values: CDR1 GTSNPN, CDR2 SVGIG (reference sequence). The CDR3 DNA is TGTGCCTGGAGTAGGGGACTAGCAGGGAATGAGCAGTTCTTC. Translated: CAWSRGLAGNEQFF.

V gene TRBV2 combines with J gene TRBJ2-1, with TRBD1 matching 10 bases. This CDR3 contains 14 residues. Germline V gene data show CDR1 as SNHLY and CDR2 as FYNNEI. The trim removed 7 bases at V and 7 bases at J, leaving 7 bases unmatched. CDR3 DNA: TGTGCCAGCACCCCGGGACAGGGGATTAATGAGCAGTTCTTC. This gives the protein CASTPGQGINEQFF.

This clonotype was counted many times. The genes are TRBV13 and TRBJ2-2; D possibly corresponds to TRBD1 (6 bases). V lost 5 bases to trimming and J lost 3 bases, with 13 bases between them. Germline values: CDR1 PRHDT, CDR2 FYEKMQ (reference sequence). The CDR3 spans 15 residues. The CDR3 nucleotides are TGTGCCAGCAGCCCGGACAGTGGGGACACCGGGGAGCTGTTTTTT. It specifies CASSPDSGDTGELFF.

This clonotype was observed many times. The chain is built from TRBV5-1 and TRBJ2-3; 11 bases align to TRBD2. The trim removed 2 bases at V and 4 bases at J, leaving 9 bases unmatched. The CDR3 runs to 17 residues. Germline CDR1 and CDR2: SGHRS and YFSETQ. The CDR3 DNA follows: TGCGCCAGCAGCTTCCTTTTTAGCGGGGGGGGGCCAGATACGCAGTATTTT. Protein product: CASSFLFSGGGPDTQYF.

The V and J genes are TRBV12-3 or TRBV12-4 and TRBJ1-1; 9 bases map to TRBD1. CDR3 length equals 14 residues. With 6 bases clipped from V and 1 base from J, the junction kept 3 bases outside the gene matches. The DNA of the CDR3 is TGTGCCAGCAGGACGACAGGGGGGAACACTGAAGCTTTCTTT. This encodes CASRTTGGNTEAFF.

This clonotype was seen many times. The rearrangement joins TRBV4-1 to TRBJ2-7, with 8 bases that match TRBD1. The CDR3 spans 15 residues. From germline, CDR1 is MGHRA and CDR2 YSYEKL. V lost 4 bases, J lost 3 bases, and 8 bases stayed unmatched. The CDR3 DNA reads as TGCGCCAGCAGCCTCGCGGACAGGGAGAACTACGAGCAGTACTTC. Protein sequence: CASSLADRENYEQYF.

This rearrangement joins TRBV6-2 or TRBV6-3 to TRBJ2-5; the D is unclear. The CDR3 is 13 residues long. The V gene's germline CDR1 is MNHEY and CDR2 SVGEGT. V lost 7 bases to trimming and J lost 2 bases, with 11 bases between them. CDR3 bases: TGTGCCAGCACCAAACAAGGACAAGAGACCCAGTACTTC. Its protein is CASTKQGQETQYF.

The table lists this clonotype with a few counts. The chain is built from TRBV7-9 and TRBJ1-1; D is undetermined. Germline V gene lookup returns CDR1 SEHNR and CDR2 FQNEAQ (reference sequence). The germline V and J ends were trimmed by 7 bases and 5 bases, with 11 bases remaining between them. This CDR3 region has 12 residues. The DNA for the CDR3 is TGTGCCAGCACCGCTAGACGGACTGAAGCTTTCTTT. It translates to CASTARRTEAFF.

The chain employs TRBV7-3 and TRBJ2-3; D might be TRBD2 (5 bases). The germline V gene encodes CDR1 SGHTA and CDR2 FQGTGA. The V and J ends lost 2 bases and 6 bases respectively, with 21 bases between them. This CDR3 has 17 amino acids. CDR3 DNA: TGTGCCAGCAGCTTACAACATGTGGGAGAAAGGAGGGATACGCAGTATTTT. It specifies CASSLQHVGERRDTQYF.

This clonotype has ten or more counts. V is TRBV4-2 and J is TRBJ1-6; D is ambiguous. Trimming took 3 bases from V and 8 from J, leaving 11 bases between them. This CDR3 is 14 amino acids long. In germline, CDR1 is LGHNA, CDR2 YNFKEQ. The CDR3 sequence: CASSHPRRYSPLHF. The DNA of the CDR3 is TGTGCCAGCAGCCATCCCAGGCGGTATTCACCCCTCCACTTT.

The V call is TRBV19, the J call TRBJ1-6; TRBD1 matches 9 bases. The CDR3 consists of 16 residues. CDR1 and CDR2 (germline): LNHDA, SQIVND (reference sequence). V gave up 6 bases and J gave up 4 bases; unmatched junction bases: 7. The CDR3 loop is CASSAGTGNYNSPLHF. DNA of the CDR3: TGTGCCAGTAGCGCCGGGACAGGGAATTATAATTCACCCCTCCACTTT.

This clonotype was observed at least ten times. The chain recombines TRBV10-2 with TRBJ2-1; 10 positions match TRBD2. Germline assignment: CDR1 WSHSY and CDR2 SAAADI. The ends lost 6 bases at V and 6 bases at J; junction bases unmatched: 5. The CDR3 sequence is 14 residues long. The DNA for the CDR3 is TGCGCCAGCAGCTCTAGCGGGAGCGGCAATGAGCAGTTCTTC. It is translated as CASSSSGSGNEQFF.

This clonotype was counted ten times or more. The CDR3 nucleotides read TGTGCCAGCAGCCAAGATGAGGGGCTCGGAAACACCATATATTTT. This sequence encodes CASSQDEGLGNTIYF. The chain has TRBV4-2 and TRBJ1-3; D is possibly TRBD1 (5 bases). CDR3 length: 15 amino acids. The germline V gene encodes CDR1 LGHNA and CDR2 YNFKEQ. Trimming took 0 bases from V and 4 from J, leaving 10 bases between them.

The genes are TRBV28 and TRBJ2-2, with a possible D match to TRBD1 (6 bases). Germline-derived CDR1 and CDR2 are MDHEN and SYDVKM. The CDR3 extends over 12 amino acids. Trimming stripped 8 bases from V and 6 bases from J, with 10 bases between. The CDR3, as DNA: TGTGCCAGCGATAGGGGGTCCGGGGAGCTGTTTTTT. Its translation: CASDRGSGELFF.

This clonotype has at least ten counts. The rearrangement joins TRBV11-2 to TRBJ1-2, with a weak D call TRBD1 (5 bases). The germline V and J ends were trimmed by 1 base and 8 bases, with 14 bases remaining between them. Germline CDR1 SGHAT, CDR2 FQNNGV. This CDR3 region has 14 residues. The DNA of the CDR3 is TGTGCCAGCAGCTTAGGTGCCAGGGATGGCGGCTACACCTTC. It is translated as CASSLGARDGGYTF.

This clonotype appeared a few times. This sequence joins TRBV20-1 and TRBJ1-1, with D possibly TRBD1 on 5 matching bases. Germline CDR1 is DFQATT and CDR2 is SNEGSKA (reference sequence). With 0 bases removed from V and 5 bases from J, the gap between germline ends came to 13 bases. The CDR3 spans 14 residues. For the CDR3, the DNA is TGCAGTGCTAGAGAAGGCAGGGAGGAAACTGAAGCTTTCTTT. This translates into CSAREGREETEAFF.

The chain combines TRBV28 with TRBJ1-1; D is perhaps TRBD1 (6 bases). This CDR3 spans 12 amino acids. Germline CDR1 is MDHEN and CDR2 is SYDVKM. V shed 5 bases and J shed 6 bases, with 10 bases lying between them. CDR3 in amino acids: CASSPRQAEAFF. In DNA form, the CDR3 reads TGTGCCAGCAGTCCTAGACAGGCTGAAGCTTTCTTT.

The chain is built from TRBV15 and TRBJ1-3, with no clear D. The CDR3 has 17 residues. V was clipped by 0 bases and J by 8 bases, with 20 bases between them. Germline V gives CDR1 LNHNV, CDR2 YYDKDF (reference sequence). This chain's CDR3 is CATSRDPGRNYGYTIYF. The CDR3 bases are TGTGCCACCAGCAGAGATCCTGGCAGGAACTATGGCTACACCATATATTTT.